This TCR beta chain was sequenced for a study of Graves' ophthalmopathy and Graves' hyperthyroidism. Whole-study context: Peripheral blood collection took place at initial diagnosis, before any treatment. Broader study findings: Ophthalmopathy was separated from stable hyperthyroidism by a 13-signature model with around 88% sensitivity and about 79% specificity. At approximately 70% sensitivity and 72.22% specificity, the model predicted progression of the ophthalmopathy.

Orbital computed tomography and thyroid ultrasound, along with TRAb, serum thyroxine and clinical symptoms, underpinned diagnosis. Germline loops: CDR1 SNHLY, CDR2 FYNNEI. The CDR3 is 16 amino acids. V was shortened by 0 bases and J by 6 bases, with 17 bases between the two germline ends. CDR3 regions of TCR beta were amplified from RNA transcripts. Amplification began with first-round RT-PCR using HTBI primers, then second-round multiplex PCR was performed. One entry per CDR3 protein results from TCRdb running MiXCR on the multiplex PCR reads. The table records roughly 160,000 distinct CDR3 sequences, over 35% of them present only once. This clonotype was recorded many times. The antigen remains undetermined.

Sequencing was carried out using peripheral blood. The rearrangement links TRBV2 to TRBJ1-1; D unclear. This clonotype was sampled from a woman in her thirties or forties with Graves' ophthalmopathy. The CDR3 loop reads CASSEAGRLAGAEAFF. CDR3 DNA sequence: TGTGCCAGCAGTGAAGCGGGCCGTCTGGCTGGCGCTGAAGCTTTCTTT.